One and the same sample provided the 24 T cell receptor beta chains below, sequenced in a study of blood T cell repertoires in COVID-19. Profiling relied on immunoSEQ multiplex PCR, and the TCRdb table lists in-frame clones only, not all of them. The sample holds approximately 83,000 clones, roughly 86% seen once. Sequenced material: peripheral blood. All receptors derive from a man in his 70s with acute or convalescent COVID-19.

The chain joins TRBV7-2 to TRBJ2-1, with 9 bases identical to TRBD2. The CDR3 extends over 15 amino acids. Losses at the gene ends were 3 bases for V and 7 bases for J; bases not matched to a gene: 7. Germline V gene sequence: CDR1 SGHTA, CDR2 FQGNSA. CDR3 nucleotides: TGTGCCAGCAGCTTGACTAGCGGTATACAAAATGAGCAGTTCTTC. Residues: CASSLTSGIQNEQFF.

The gene calls are TRBV18 and TRBJ2-1, with no clear D. Trimming cost V 3 bases and J 4 bases, with 4 bases left between them. Germline V CDR1 and CDR2: KGHSH, LQKENI. This CDR3 contains 12 residues. CDR3 protein: CASSPGYNEQFF. CDR3 in DNA: TGTGCCAGCTCACCCGGTTACAATGAGCAGTTCTTC. Supplemented by reference TRBV18 and TRBJ2-1, the full variable domain reads NAGVMQNPRHLVRRRGQEARLRCSPMKGHSHVYWYRQLPEEGLKFMVYLQKENIIDESGMPKERFSAEFPKEGPSILRIQQVVRGDSAAYFCASSPGYNEQFFGPGTRLTVL.

The chain combines TRBV3-1 (or the pseudogene TRBV3-2) with TRBJ2-7; 14 nucleotides match TRBD2. CDR1 is LGHDT and CDR2 is YNNKEL in the germline V gene (reference sequence). The CDR3 length is 18 residues. V lost 4 bases, J lost 3 bases, and 11 bases stayed unmatched. The CDR3 sequence: CASSPSGLAGGWGYEQYF. The CDR3 nucleotides read TGTGCCAGCAGCCCCTCAGGACTAGCGGGAGGTTGGGGCTACGAGCAGTACTTC.

The V gene is TRBV5-1, the J gene TRBJ1-5, with a tentative D call TRBD1 (5 bases). Germline V gene sequence: CDR1 SGHRS, CDR2 YFSETQ. This CDR3 comprises 14 residues. Trimming took 4 bases from V and 3 from J, leaving 11 bases between them. CDR3 sequence reads: CASSPGGSNQPQHF. The CDR3 bases are TGCGCCAGCAGCCCCGGGGGTTCCAATCAGCCCCAGCATTTT.

The rearrangement joins TRBV5-1 to TRBJ2-5; tentatively, D is TRBD1 (6 bases). The germline gives CDR1 SGHRS, CDR2 YFSETQ. The CDR3 is 20 amino acids. Deletions cut 0 bases from V and 2 bases from J, with 26 bases between. Here the CDR3 DNA reads TGCGCCAGCAGCTTGGGGCTTACGGGACATCGACTTCGTGGGCAAGAGACCCAGTACTTC. It is translated as CASSLGLTGHRLRGQETQYF.

The rearrangement links TRBV2 to TRBJ2-4; TRBD2 aligns across 11 bases. The CDR3 has 16 amino acids. J lost 3 bases, V lost 4 bases, and 5 bases had no gene match. Germline CDR1 SNHLY, CDR2 FYNNEI. This CDR3 reads CASSVTSGGSKNIQYF. DNA for the CDR3: TGTGCCAGCAGTGTTACTAGCGGGGGAAGCAAAAACATTCAGTACTTC.

The gene calls are TRBV2 and TRBJ2-7; 12 bases map to TRBD1. Germline loops: CDR1 SNHLY, CDR2 FYNNEI. V shed 5 bases, J shed 4 bases, and the junction held 3 bases outside the gene matches. CDR3 length equals 14 residues. CDR3 residues: CASSRDRGRYEQYF. The CDR3 nucleotides are TGTGCCAGCAGTAGGGACAGGGGGCGGTACGAGCAGTACTTC.

The V call is TRBV14, the J call TRBJ2-7; 8 bases match TRBD1. Trimming removed 1 base from V and 5 bases from J; junction bases left unmatched: 4. The germline gives CDR1 SGHDN, CDR2 FVKESK. The CDR3 totals 14 residues. CDR3 loop: CASSQGTGRHEQYF. The CDR3 coding sequence is TGTGCCAGCAGCCAAGGGACAGGGAGGCACGAGCAGTACTTC.

The chain combines TRBV5-6 with TRBJ1-5, with TRBD1 as a possible D gene (6 bases). The CDR3 covers 14 residues. Germline loops: CDR1 SGHDT, CDR2 YYEEEE. Trimming removed 2 bases at V and 5 bases at J, with 11 bases between. As DNA, the CDR3 is TGTGCCAGCAGCTTCTGGCAGGGGTATCAGCCCCAGCATTTT. Translation: CASSFWQGYQPQHF. The full variable domain, with the rest looked up from reference TRBV5-6 and TRBJ1-5, is DAGVTQSPTHLIKTRGQQVTLRCSPKSGHDTVSWYQQALGQGPQFIFQYYEEEERQRGNFPDRFSGHQFPNYSSELNVNALLLGDSALYLCASSFWQGYQPQHFGDGTRLSIL.

The rearrangement uses TRBV4-3 and TRBJ2-7; D might be TRBD2 (6 bases). Germline V lookup: CDR1 LGHNA, CDR2 YSLEER. The CDR3 is 15 residues long. V was clipped by 1 base and J by 4 bases, with 14 bases between them. CDR3 DNA: TGCGCCAGCAGCCAAGGCCCCGGACTACATTACGAGCAGTACTTC. It yields the protein CASSQGPGLHYEQYF.

This chain connects TRBV5-1 to TRBJ2-7, with TRBD1 matching 12 bases. Trimming removed 0 bases from V and 7 bases from J; junction bases left unmatched: 5. The germline V gene has CDR1 SGHRS and CDR2 YFSETQ. The CDR3 is made up of 15 amino acids. DNA for the CDR3: TGCGCCAGCAGCTTGGCCGGGACAGGGGGCCGGGAGCAGTACTTC. Residues: CASSLAGTGGREQYF.

This sequence joins TRBV27 and TRBJ2-2; 13 bases line up with TRBD2. CDR3 length equals 17 residues. Looked up from germline, CDR1 is MNHEY and CDR2 is SMNVEV (reference sequence). The V gene end was trimmed by 5 bases and the J gene end by 0 bases; junction bases not matched to a gene: 3. In DNA form, the CDR3 reads TGTGCCAGCAGTCTCGGGACTAGCGGGGCGAACACCGGGGAGCTGTTTTTT. It is translated as CASSLGTSGANTGELFF.

V and J are TRBV7-3 and TRBJ2-3, with 10 bases that match TRBD2. V was clipped by 8 bases and J by 5 bases; unmatched bases: 10. Germline CDR1 and CDR2: SGHTA and FQGTGA. The CDR3 loop spans 15 amino acids. The CDR3 coding sequence is TGTGCCAGCTGCATCAGCGGGGGGGCCGGAGATACGCAGTATTTT. It yields the protein CASCISGGAGDTQYF.

J is TRBJ2-3 and V is TRBV7-9, with D possibly TRBD1 on 6 matching bases. CDR3 length: 15 residues. The germline gives CDR1 SEHNR, CDR2 FQNEAQ (reference sequence). Trimming left V 5 bases short and J 0 bases short, with 12 bases between. The CDR3 here is CASSPTGISTDTQYF. The CDR3 nucleotides are TGTGCCAGCAGCCCGACAGGCATCAGCACAGATACGCAGTATTTT.

The V gene is TRBV5-1, the J gene TRBJ1-2; perhaps TRBD1 as D (5 bases). This CDR3 contains 12 residues. The V and J ends lost 3 bases and 13 bases respectively, with 16 bases between them. CDR1 is SGHRS, CDR2 YFSETQ, per germline. Here the CDR3 reads CASSSEGGEGTF. Written as DNA, the CDR3 is TGCGCCAGCAGCTCGGAAGGAGGGGAGGGCACCTTC.

This chain joins TRBV27 and TRBJ1-3; D gene uncertain. Trimming removed 6 bases from V and 0 bases from J, with 6 bases in between. CDR1 is MNHEY and CDR2 is SMNVEV in the germline V gene (reference sequence). This CDR3 comprises 13 residues. The CDR3 region is CASRSSSGNTIYF. The CDR3 region has the DNA TGTGCCAGCAGGTCGAGCTCTGGAAACACCATATATTTT.

The chain uses TRBV5-4 and TRBJ1-3, with a weak D call TRBD1 (5 bases). CDR3 length: 17 residues. Germline V gives CDR1 SGHNT, CDR2 YYREEE (reference sequence). Trimming took off 7 bases at V and 0 bases at J, with 20 bases between the two ends. The CDR3 protein is CASAKGGGGPSGNTIYF. CDR3 DNA: TGTGCCAGCGCTAAGGGCGGGGGAGGCCCCTCTGGAAACACCATATATTTT.

The rearrangement joins TRBV3-1 (or the pseudogene TRBV3-2) to TRBJ1-3, with D possibly being TRBD1 (6 bases). Trimming removed 2 bases at V and 2 bases at J, with 7 bases between. Germline V gene data show CDR1 as LGHDT and CDR2 as YNNKEL (reference sequence). The CDR3 totals 14 residues. CDR3 amino acids: CASSQSGAGNTIYF. CDR3 bases: TGTGCCAGCAGCCAATCAGGGGCTGGAAACACCATATATTTT.

V gene TRBV3-1 (or the pseudogene TRBV3-2) combines with J gene TRBJ1-6; TRBD1 aligns across 7 bases. Trimming cost V 3 bases and J 8 bases; bases outside gene matches: 7. Germline assignment: CDR1 LGHDT and CDR2 YNNKEL (reference sequence). The CDR3 has 15 amino acids. The CDR3 spells CASSHWTGGDSPLHF. In DNA form, the CDR3 reads TGTGCCAGCAGCCACTGGACAGGCGGAGATTCACCCCTCCACTTT.

The chain joins TRBV7-9 to TRBJ1-6; tentatively, D is TRBD1 (5 bases). The CDR3 totals 15 residues. Germline V lookup: CDR1 SEHNR, CDR2 FQNEAQ (reference sequence). Trimming cost V 6 bases and J 5 bases, with 14 bases left between them. Written as DNA, the CDR3 is TGTGCCAGCAGTAGGGGTTCCACGGATAATTCACCCCTCCACTTT. It yields the protein CASSRGSTDNSPLHF.

The chain carries TRBV2 and TRBJ2-2; TRBD2 aligns across 10 bases. CDR3 size: 18 residues. Germline CDR1 and CDR2: SNHLY and FYNNEI. V shed 7 bases and J 5 bases; nucleotides not matched to a gene: 16. The CDR3 region has the DNA TGTGCCAGCACCGTCAGCGGGAGGGCCGCCGGGGGGACCGGGGAGCTGTTTTTT. This translates into CASTVSGRAAGGTGELFF.

This sequence joins TRBV5-4 and TRBJ2-1, with D tentatively TRBD1 (5 bases). Trimming stripped 1 base from V and 4 bases from J, with 12 bases between. CDR3 length: 15 amino acids. Looked up from germline, CDR1 is SGHNT and CDR2 is YYREEE (reference sequence). CDR3 in amino acids: CASSLIGREYNEQFF. CDR3 DNA sequence: TGTGCCAGCAGCTTGATTGGCAGGGAATACAATGAGCAGTTCTTC. The full variable domain, with the rest looked up from reference TRBV5-4 and TRBJ2-1, is ETGVTQSPTHLIKTRGQQVTLRCSSQSGHNTVSWYQQALGQGPQFIFQYYREEENGRGNFPPRFSGLQFPNYSSELNVNALELDDSALYLCASSLIGREYNEQFFGPGTRLTVL.

This sequence joins TRBV18 and TRBJ2-2; no reliable D call. Trimming left V 1 base short and J 0 bases short, with 6 bases between. The germline V gene encodes CDR1 KGHSH and CDR2 LQKENI. This CDR3 is built from 15 residues. Here the CDR3 DNA reads TGTGCCAGCTCACCACTGTCCACGAACACCGGGGAGCTGTTTTTT. It specifies CASSPLSTNTGELFF.

This chain connects TRBV6-6 to TRBJ2-7; 9 nucleotides line up with TRBD1. The CDR3 loop spans 15 amino acids. After removal of 0 bases from V and 2 bases from J, the junction contained 2 bases not matched to a gene. CDR1 is MNHNY, CDR2 SVGAGI, per germline (reference sequence). CDR3 nucleotides: TGTGCCAGCAGTTACTCGGGACAGGGAACCTACGAGCAGTACTTC. Protein product: CASSYSGQGTYEQYF.